This T cell receptor beta chain was sequenced for a study of blood T cells in healthy people across ages. Sample-barcoded 5' priming and a J-beta primer mix drove a second PCR of roughly 7 to 11 cycles. TCRdb reprocessed the 5' RACE reads with MiXCR, giving one entry per CDR3 protein. The table shows about 640,000 distinct CDR3 sequences, with around 31% occurring only once. Unmatched junction bases numbered 5, after V lost 7 bases and J lost 6 bases. CDR3 length: 15 residues. This clonotype was found many times. The chain carries TRBV12-3 or TRBV12-4 and TRBJ1-6; 11 bases agree with TRBD1. Sequencing input: blood. This clonotype originated in a woman older than 75 in good health. The CDR3 bases are TGTGCCAGCACCATGGGGACAGGGGGTAATTCACCCCTCCACTTT. This codes for CASTMGTGGNSPLHF.